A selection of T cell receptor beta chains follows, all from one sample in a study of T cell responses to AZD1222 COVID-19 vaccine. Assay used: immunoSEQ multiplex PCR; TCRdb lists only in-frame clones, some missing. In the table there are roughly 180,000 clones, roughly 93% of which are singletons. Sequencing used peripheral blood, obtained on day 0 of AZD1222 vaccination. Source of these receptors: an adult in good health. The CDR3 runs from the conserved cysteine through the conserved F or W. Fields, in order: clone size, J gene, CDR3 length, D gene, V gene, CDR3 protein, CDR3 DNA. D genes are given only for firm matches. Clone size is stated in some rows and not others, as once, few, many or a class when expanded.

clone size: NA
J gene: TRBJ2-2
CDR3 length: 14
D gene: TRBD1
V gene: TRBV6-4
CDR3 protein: CASSPDRGAGELFF
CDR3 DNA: TGTGCCAGCAGCCCCGACAGGGGGGCCGGGGAGCTGTTTTTT

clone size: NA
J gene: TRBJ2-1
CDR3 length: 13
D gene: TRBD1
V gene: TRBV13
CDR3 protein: CASSFGTGGEQFF
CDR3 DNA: TGTGCCAGCAGCTTCGGGACAGGGGGTGAGCAGTTCTTC

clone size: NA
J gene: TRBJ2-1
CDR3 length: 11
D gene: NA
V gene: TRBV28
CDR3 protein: CASGIYNEQFF
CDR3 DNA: TGTGCCAGCGGGATCTACAATGAGCAGTTCTTC

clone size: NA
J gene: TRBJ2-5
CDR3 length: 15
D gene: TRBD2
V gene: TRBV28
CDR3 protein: CASSKTSGRMETQYF
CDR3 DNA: TGTGCCAGCAGTAAGACTAGCGGGAGAATGGAGACCCAGTACTTC

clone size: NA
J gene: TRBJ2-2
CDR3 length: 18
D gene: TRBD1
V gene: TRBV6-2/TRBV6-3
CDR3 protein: CASSYPDDRGRVTGELFF
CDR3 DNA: TGTGCCAGCAGTTACCCGGACGACAGGGGGCGCGTAACCGGGGAGCTGTTTTTT

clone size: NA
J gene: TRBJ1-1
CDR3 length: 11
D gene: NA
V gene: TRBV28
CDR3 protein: CASSRSTEAFF
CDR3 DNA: TGTGCCAGCAGTCGGAGCACTGAAGCTTTCTTT

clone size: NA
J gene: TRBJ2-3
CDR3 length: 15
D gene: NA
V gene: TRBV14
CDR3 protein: CASSQELVGMGTQYF
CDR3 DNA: TGTGCCAGCAGCCAAGAACTAGTAGGGATGGGGACGCAGTATTTT

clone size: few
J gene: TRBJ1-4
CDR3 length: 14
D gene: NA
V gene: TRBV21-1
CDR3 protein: CASSSQSENEKLFF
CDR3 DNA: TGTGCCAGCAGCAGTCAAAGTGAAAATGAAAAACTGTTTTTT

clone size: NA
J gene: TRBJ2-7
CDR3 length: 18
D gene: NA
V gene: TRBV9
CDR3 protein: CASSVAPNTPGHLYEQYF
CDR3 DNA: TGTGCCAGCAGCGTAGCACCAAATACGCCGGGACACTTGTACGAGCAGTACTTC

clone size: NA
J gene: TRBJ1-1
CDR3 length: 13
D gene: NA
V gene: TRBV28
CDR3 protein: CASSPLSGPEAFF
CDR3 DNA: TGTGCCAGCAGTCCCCTTTCAGGGCCTGAAGCTTTCTTT

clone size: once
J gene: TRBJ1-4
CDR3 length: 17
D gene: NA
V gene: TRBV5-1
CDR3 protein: CASSPLTGPSSNEKLFF
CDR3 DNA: TGCGCCAGCAGCCCATTGACAGGTCCCTCAAGTAATGAAAAACTGTTTTTT

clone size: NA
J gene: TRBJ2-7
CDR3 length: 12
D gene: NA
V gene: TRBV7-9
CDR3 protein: CASSLAGDEQYF
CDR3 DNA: TGTGCCAGCAGCTTAGCGGGGGACGAGCAGTACTTC

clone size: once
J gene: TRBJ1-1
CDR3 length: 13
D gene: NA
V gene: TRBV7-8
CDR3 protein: CASSATGRAEAFF
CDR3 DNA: TGTGCCAGCAGCGCAACAGGGAGGGCTGAAGCTTTCTTT

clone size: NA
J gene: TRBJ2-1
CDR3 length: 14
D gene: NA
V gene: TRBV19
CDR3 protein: CASSIRPTENEQFF
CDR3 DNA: TGTGCCAGTAGTATAAGGCCCACGGAGAATGAGCAGTTCTTC

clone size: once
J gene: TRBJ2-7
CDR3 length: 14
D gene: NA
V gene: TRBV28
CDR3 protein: CASSFRVSTYEQYF
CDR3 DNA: TGTGCCAGCAGTTTTAGGGTCAGCACCTACGAGCAGTACTTC

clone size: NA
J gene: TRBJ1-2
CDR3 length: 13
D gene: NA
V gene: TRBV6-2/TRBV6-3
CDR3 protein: CASSYSQNYGYTF
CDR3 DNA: TGTGCCAGCAGTTACTCCCAGAACTATGGCTACACCTTC

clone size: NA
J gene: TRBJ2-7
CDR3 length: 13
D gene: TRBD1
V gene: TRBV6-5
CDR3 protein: CASSPGGPYEQYF
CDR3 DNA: TGTGCCAGCAGCCCAGGGGGTCCCTACGAGCAGTACTTC